These 18 T cell receptor beta chains were sequenced from one sample in a study of cytomegalovirus exposure and HLA in healthy donors. The PCR employed 60 Vbeta primers together with 13 Jbeta primers. Measured with immunoSEQ multiplex PCR; TCRdb has only the in-frame clones, and not every one. This table lists tens of thousands of clones. Sequenced material: PBMCs. These receptors all come from a man aged 18 to 35 in good health and CMV-seropositive.

V and J are TRBV19 and TRBJ1-2; perhaps TRBD1 as D (6 bases). The germline V gene encodes CDR1 LNHDA and CDR2 SQIVND (reference sequence). This CDR3 has 16 amino acids. The V end was cut by 2 bases, the J end by 5 bases, with 18 bases between. The CDR3 DNA follows: TGTGCCAGTAGTATAATCCAGGGGCCGATTAAATATGGCTACACCTTC. It encodes CASSIIQGPIKYGYTF.

This sequence joins TRBV6-6 and TRBJ2-3; the D gene is possibly TRBD2 (5 bases). Germline loops: CDR1 MNHNY, CDR2 SVGAGI (reference sequence). V dropped 7 bases and J dropped 4 bases, with 9 bases sitting between them. This CDR3 comprises 12 residues. In DNA, the CDR3 is TGTGCCAGCACGGTTAGCGCAGATACGCAGTATTTT. Protein product: CASTVSADTQYF.

The chain links TRBV2 to TRBJ1-2, with 8 positions matching TRBD1. The J segment lost 6 bases and the V segment lost 6 bases, leaving 9 bases of the junction unmatched. The CDR3 consists of 14 residues. From germline, CDR1 is SNHLY and CDR2 FYNNEI. CDR3 nucleotide sequence: TGTGCCAGCAGCTTCGACAGGGGAAGACATGGCTACACCTTC. It specifies CASSFDRGRHGYTF.

The chain joins TRBV5-1 to TRBJ1-2; 8 bases map to TRBD1. Germline V gene sequence: CDR1 SGHRS, CDR2 YFSETQ. V lost 3 bases and J lost 2; bases outside the gene matches: 0. CDR3 length: 13 amino acids. In DNA, the CDR3 is TGCGCCAGCAGCTGGGACAGGAACTATGGCTACACCTTC. Amino acids: CASSWDRNYGYTF.

This rearrangement joins TRBV19 to TRBJ1-1; maybe TRBD1 (6 bases). This CDR3 is built from 15 residues. Germline lookup yields CDR1 LNHDA and CDR2 SQIVND (reference sequence). Trimming removed 4 bases from V and 4 bases from J, with 16 bases in between. The CDR3 DNA follows: TGTGCCAGTAGTAGGCCCGGGACAAAAGGCACTGAAGCTTTCTTT. Translating gives CASSRPGTKGTEAFF. Filled out from reference TRBV19 and TRBJ1-1, the complete variable domain reads DGGITQSPKYLFRKEGQNVTLSCEQNLNHDAMYWYRQDPGQGLRLIYYSQIVNDFQKGDIAEGYSVSREKKESFPLTVTSAQKNPTAFYLCASSRPGTKGTEAFFGQGTRLTVV.

The V gene is TRBV15, the J gene TRBJ1-5; D is unresolved. Trimming took off 5 bases at V and 2 bases at J, with 22 bases between the two ends. This CDR3 contains 18 residues. Germline CDR1 and CDR2: LNHNV and YYDKDF (reference sequence). CDR3 sequence: CATSDTPAAKVGNQPQHF. CDR3 DNA: TGTGCCACCAGCGACACCCCGGCTGCCAAGGTTGGCAATCAGCCCCAGCATTTT.

This rearrangement joins TRBV19 to TRBJ2-1; 8 nucleotides match TRBD2. Unmatched junction bases numbered 6, after V lost 2 bases and J lost 12 bases. The CDR3 covers 13 residues. The germline V gene encodes CDR1 LNHDA and CDR2 SQIVND (reference sequence). Here the CDR3 DNA reads TGTGCCAGTAGTATAAGCGGGGGAGCCGGGCAGTTCTTC. This translates into CASSISGGAGQFF.

A remark on this clone: The same CDR3 also results from other DNA sequences found in this sample. The chain combines TRBV6-1 with TRBJ2-7, with D possibly being TRBD2 (6 bases). The V end lost 5 bases, the J end lost 4 bases, and 12 bases lay between the germline ends. The V gene's germline CDR1 is MNHNS and CDR2 SASEGT. CDR3 length equals 13 residues. DNA for the CDR3: TGTGCCAGCAGTTCAACAGGACTATACGAGCAGTACTTC. Translating it yields CASSSTGLYEQYF.

The CDR3 protein is CASSPSGSDEQFF. CDR3 nucleotides: TGTGCCAGCAGTCCTAGCGGGAGCGATGAGCAGTTCTTC. The chain joins TRBV6-4 to TRBJ2-1; TRBD2 matches 10 bases. Unmatched junction bases numbered 3, after V lost 5 bases and J lost 8 bases. This CDR3 has 13 amino acids. Germline values: CDR1 MRHNA, CDR2 SNTAGT.

The rearrangement links TRBV10-1 to TRBJ1-1; a weak D match, TRBD1 (5 bases). Trimming shortened V by 7 bases and J by 3 bases, and 12 bases separated the two germline ends. Germline lookup yields CDR1 WNHNN and CDR2 SYGVQD (reference sequence). The length of the CDR3 is 13 residues. In DNA, the CDR3 is TGCGCCAGCAAGTCCAGGGAGGACACTGAAGCTTTCTTT. Protein sequence: CASKSREDTEAFF.

This sequence joins TRBV29-1 and TRBJ1-2, with 7 bases lining up with TRBD1. From germline, CDR1 is SQVTM and CDR2 ANQGSEA. The CDR3 length is 14 residues. J was trimmed by 1 base and V by 5 bases; bases with no gene match: 7. The CDR3 coding sequence is TGCAGCGTTCCCGGGACAGATCATAACTATGGCTACACCTTC. Its translation: CSVPGTDHNYGYTF.

The genes are TRBV7-2 and TRBJ2-1; TRBD2 agrees at 7 bases. This CDR3 has 15 residues. V gave up 5 bases and J gave up 3 bases; unmatched junction bases: 7. Germline values: CDR1 SGHTA, CDR2 FQGNSA. CDR3 sequence (DNA): TGTGCCAGCAGCACATCTAGCGGCTTCTACAATGAGCAGTTCTTC. This encodes CASSTSSGFYNEQFF.

The chain uses TRBV30 and TRBJ1-6; D remains unclear. V shed 0 bases and J shed 10 bases, with 4 bases lying between them. The CDR3 loop spans 11 amino acids. Germline CDR1 reads GTSNPN; CDR2 reads SVGIG (reference sequence). DNA of the CDR3: TGTGCCTGGAGTGTCTCGTCACCCCTCCACTTT. This translates into CAWSVSSPLHF.

This chain uses TRBV7-6 with TRBJ1-1; no reliable D call. The V gene's germline CDR1 is SGHVS and CDR2 FNYEAQ. The CDR3 is made up of 12 amino acids. Deletions cut 5 bases from V and 4 bases from J, with 8 bases between. This CDR3 is CASSPKSTEAFF. In nucleotides, the CDR3 is TGTGCCAGCAGCCCTAAGTCCACTGAAGCTTTCTTT.

This chain links TRBV2 with TRBJ1-2, with TRBD1 as a possible D gene (5 bases). In germline, CDR1 is SNHLY, CDR2 FYNNEI. This CDR3 region has 13 residues. Deletions cut 4 bases from V and 6 bases from J, with 12 bases between. The CDR3 loop reads CASSVVGGNGYTF. The CDR3 DNA reads as TGTGCCAGCAGTGTGGTCGGGGGGAATGGCTACACCTTC. Filled out from reference TRBV2 and TRBJ1-2, the complete variable domain reads EPEVTQTPSHQVTQMGQEVILRCVPISNHLYFYWYRQILGQKVEFLVSFYNNEISEKSEIFDDQFSVERPDGSNFTLKIRSTKLEDSAMYFCASSVVGGNGYTFGSGTRLTVV.

The chain couples TRBV7-9 to TRBJ2-7; the match to TRBD1 covers 10 bases. Germline CDR1 SEHNR, CDR2 FQNEAQ (reference sequence). V shed 1 base and J 7 bases; nucleotides not matched to a gene: 10. The CDR3 length is 16 residues. CDR3 nucleotide sequence: TGTGCCAGCAGCTTAGGGGTGACAGGGGGCATCGGGGAGCAGTACTTC. Residues: CASSLGVTGGIGEQYF. The full variable domain, with the rest looked up from reference TRBV7-9 and TRBJ2-7, is DTGVSQNPRHKITKRGQNVTFRCDPISEHNRLYWYRQTLGQGPEFLTYFQNEAQLEKSRLLSDRFSAERPKGSFSTLEIQRTEQGDSAMYLCASSLGVTGGIGEQYFGPGTRLTVT.

The V gene is TRBV18, the J gene TRBJ1-5, with 9 bases identical to TRBD1. The trim removed 4 bases at V and 5 bases at J, leaving 12 bases unmatched. This CDR3 contains 17 residues. Germline assignment: CDR1 KGHSH and CDR2 LQKENI. In DNA, the CDR3 is TGTGCCAGCTCACAAACAGGGGGCATTACGGGGGATCAGCCCCAGCATTTT. This codes for CASSQTGGITGDQPQHF.

The chain has TRBV9 and TRBJ1-3; 12 positions match TRBD1. The V and J ends lost 4 bases and 4 bases, in that order; junction bases with no gene match: 6. This CDR3 has 16 residues. Per the germline V gene, CDR1 is SGDLS and CDR2 is YYNGEE. As DNA, the CDR3 is TGTGCCAGCAGCAAACGGGACAGGGGGCGCGGAAACACCATATATTTT. Translated, it gives CASSKRDRGRGNTIYF.